This TCR beta chain came from a study of Graves' ophthalmopathy and Graves' hyperthyroidism. CDR1 is DFQATT and CDR2 is SNEGSKA in the germline V gene (reference sequence). This CDR3 is built from 14 residues. Trimming at V came to 5 bases and at J to 2 bases, leaving 4 bases not matched to a gene. Amplifying from RNA transcripts, the study obtained TCR beta CDR3 regions. The first round was an RT-PCR with HTBI primers, and the second round was a multiplex PCR. MiXCR was run by TCRdb on the multiplex PCR reads, yielding one entry per CDR3 protein. The table shows just over 400,000 distinct CDR3 sequences, with more than 20% occurring only once. In this sample, this clonotype turned up many times.

The material sequenced was peripheral blood. This TCR derives from a woman between 18 and 29 years old with stable Graves' hyperthyroidism. The V gene is TRBV20-1, the J gene TRBJ2-5; 11 bases are a match to TRBD2. The CDR3 reads CSAGTSGEQETQYF. The CDR3 DNA sequence: TGCAGTGCTGGGACTAGCGGAGAACAAGAGACCCAGTACTTC.